A selection of T cell receptor beta chains follows, all from one sample in a study of cytomegalovirus exposure and HLA in healthy donors. The protocol was immunoSEQ multiplex PCR, while the TCRdb copy is restricted to in-frame clones and leaves out a portion. Among 250,000 to 350,000 clones listed, 86% were seen once. Material: PBMCs. Receptors were obtained from a man in his forties or fifties in good health and CMV-seropositive. The CDR3 runs from the conserved cysteine through the conserved F or W. The D gene is left open where the match is weak. Expanded clones get a size class; other rows say once, few or many, or leave the size out.

size | J | V | D | CDR3 | DNA
NA | TRBJ2-3 | TRBV9 | NA | CASSEDTGMEADTQYF | TGTGCCAGCAGCGAAGATACAGGGATGGAGGCGGATACGCAGTATTTT
NA | TRBJ1-2 | TRBV27 | TRBD1 | CASGPLDRVGGYTF | TGTGCCAGCGGTCCACTGGACAGGGTCGGAGGCTACACCTTC
few | TRBJ1-1 | TRBV5-1 | TRBD1 | CASSSVGQGNTEAFF | TGCGCCAGCAGCTCCGTGGGACAGGGGAACACTGAAGCTTTCTTT
few | TRBJ1-4 | TRBV2 | NA | CASSPDSGMGLFF | TGTGCCAGCAGTCCGGACAGCGGGATGGGACTGTTTTTT
NA | TRBJ2-3 | TRBV28 | TRBD2 | CASSLWPAGITDTQYF | TGTGCCAGCAGTTTATGGCCAGCGGGGATCACAGATACGCAGTATTTT
NA | TRBJ1-5 | TRBV7-9 | TRBD1 | CASSLDRGRSNQPQHF | TGTGCCAGCAGCCTAGACAGGGGGCGAAGTAATCAGCCCCAGCATTTT
once | TRBJ2-1 | TRBV7-9 | TRBD2 | CASSPGGLAVYNEQFF | TGTGCCAGCAGCCCCGGGGGACTAGCGGTCTACAATGAGCAGTTCTTC
once | TRBJ2-7 | TRBV11-2 | NA | CASSAQGYEQYF | TGTGCCAGCAGCGCCCAGGGCTACGAGCAGTACTTC
once | TRBJ2-2 | TRBV5-4 | TRBD2 | CASSLIPPRDWRESGELFF | TGTGCCAGCAGCTTGATTCCCCCGCGGGATTGGCGGGAGAGCGGGGAGCTGTTTTTT
few | TRBJ1-1 | TRBV6-5 | NA | CASTSDKNTEAFF | TGTGCCAGCACTTCCGACAAGAACACTGAAGCTTTCTTT
NA | TRBJ1-4 | TRBV6-5 | NA | CASNTGGNEKLFF | TGTGCCAGCAATACAGGTGGTAATGAAAAACTGTTTTTT
NA | TRBJ2-4 | TRBV2 | NA | CASSPSDRLAKNIQYF | TGTGCCAGCAGTCCGTCAGACAGACTAGCCAAAAACATTCAGTACTTC
few | TRBJ1-2 | TRBV9 | NA | CASSYESDNYGYTF | TGTGCCAGCAGCTACGAAAGCGATAACTATGGCTACACCTTC
NA | TRBJ2-7 | TRBV28 | NA | CASSLLAELYEQYF | TGTGCCAGCAGTTTATTAGCGGAACTCTACGAGCAGTACTTC
NA | TRBJ2-4 | TRBV28 | TRBD2 | CASTNYRGTSGRATAKNIQYF | TGTGCCAGCACCAACTACCGCGGGACTAGCGGGAGGGCCACGGCCAAAAACATTCAGTACTTC
NA | TRBJ2-3 | TRBV7-2 | TRBD1 | CASSLYGTARGTQYF | TGTGCCAGCAGCTTATACGGGACAGCCAGGGGTACGCAGTATTTT
NA | TRBJ2-7 | TRBV28 | NA | CASSFGTDFTYEQYF | TGTGCCAGCAGTTTCGGAACGGACTTTACCTACGAGCAGTACTTC
once | TRBJ2-1 | TRBV5-6 | NA | CASSLFTGKHGNEQFF | TGTGCCAGCAGCTTGTTTACAGGGAAGCATGGTAATGAGCAGTTCTTC
NA | TRBJ2-7 | TRBV7-9 | TRBD2 | CASSQGLAGHEQYF | TGTGCCAGCAGCCAGGGACTAGCGGGACACGAGCAGTACTTC
few | TRBJ2-7 | TRBV6-5 | NA | CASKPRTSFSHEQYF | TGTGCCAGCAAACCAAGAACAAGTTTTTCCCACGAGCAGTACTTC
once | TRBJ2-7 | TRBV28 | TRBD1 | CASSLGQGPYEQYF | TGTGCCAGCAGTTTGGGACAGGGGCCCTACGAGCAGTACTTC
NA | TRBJ2-7 | TRBV11-1 | NA | CASSLAEGGLTHEQYF | TGTGCCAGCAGCTTAGCCGAGGGAGGACTCACCCACGAGCAGTACTTC
NA | TRBJ2-1 | TRBV6-5 | TRBD2 | CASTLTSGYYNEQFF | TGTGCCAGCACCCTGACTAGCGGTTATTACAATGAGCAGTTCTTC